This T cell receptor (beta chain) derives from a study of blood T cell repertoires in COVID-19. Study-level background: Acute-phase and convalescent COVID-19 samples originated in the United States, Italy and Spain. Sources were T cells, B-cell-depleted T cells, or PBMCs; the material itself was cDNA or gDNA.

Original handling: Amplifying reference gene primers gave estimates of nucleated cell counts. The assay was immunoSEQ multiplex PCR, and TCRdb's table has in-frame clones only and misses some. That table supplies the V and J calls and clone size; D and trimming were determined from the DNA. This table has some 200,000 clones, more than 75% appearing once. Germline V gene data show CDR1 as SNHLY and CDR2 as FYNNEI. The CDR3 spans 17 residues. V was pared by 3 bases and J by 5 bases, with 8 bases of the junction left unmatched. The receptor was derived from a man aged 40-50 years with active or convalescent COVID-19. Specimen: peripheral blood. The gene calls are TRBV2 and TRBJ2-1; 12 bases match TRBD2. In nucleotides, the CDR3 is TGTGCCAGCAGTGAGACTTCTAGCGGGAGGGCTCACAATGAGCAGTTCTTC. Amino acids: CASSETSSGRAHNEQFF.